The subject of this entry is one TCR beta chain. This clonotype was counted between two and nine times. Its antigen is unknown. Base qualities are not provided; no much larger clone lies one nucleotide away. The data were taken from a study of early T cells in non-severe SARS-CoV-2 infection (dated by TCRdb to the early 2020s). Broadly, across the study: Because TCR sequencing relied on bulk RNA taken from unsorted whole blood, pairing of alpha and beta chains was not possible. Here is what the overall study found, with its caveats: VDJdb matching was skewed toward anti-spike CD8 responses, so virus-specific expansions were likely underestimated and private and CD4 specificities were missed.

The junction shows trimming of 6 bases on V and 9 bases on J, and the gene matches do not reach 5 bases of it. The CDR3 contains 12 residues, cysteine and phenylalanine counted. Only the CDR3 part of the read is kept: 36 bases, read in frame from the first base. For CDR1 and CDR2, the germline V gene lists MDHEN and SYDVKM. The study was a case-control design nested within a healthcare worker cohort in London, UK, with weekly nasopharyngeal swab PCR tests and blood sampling. Healthcare workers were recruited between 23 and 31 March 2020, during the week of the UK lockdown, and were followed weekly for up to roughly 16 weeks. Library preparation was by 5' RACE. The instrument given in TCRdb is NextSeq 500. In the TCR library protocol, unique molecular identifiers were attached to individual cDNA molecules to correct for PCR bias and sequencing error. Both TCR alpha and beta chains were sequenced, and tight co-correlation was observed between alpha and beta sequence abundances in each sample. For the original study's pipeline: V gene, J gene and CDR3 annotation of TCR sequences was performed with Decombinator V4. TCRs were defined as expanded if a significant change between any two time points was detected under a Poisson model with p below 0.0001. TCR abundances were normalised to the total number of TCRs sequenced in each sample and reported as counts per million. TRAV1-2 paired with TRAJ12, TRAJ20 or TRAJ33 defined MAIT TCRs, while TRAV10 paired with TRAJ18 defined iNKT TCRs. VDJdb, accessed 1 November 2021, was searched for CMV, EBV and SARS-CoV-2 annotated TCRs, excluding TCRs annotated for multiple antigens. TCRdb trimmed the raw reads at Q25, called clones with MiXCR and kept productive beta chains. Each CDR3 protein gets just one entry, which takes the most common genes and DNA from the rows behind it. These V and J calls originate from TCRdb's pipeline instead of the authors' own analysis. The sample profile shows about 60,000 distinct CDR3 sequences; over 10% of them were found once. Clones ranked in the top ten supply over 3% of the sample.

Rearrangement joined TRBV28 to TRBJ2-3, with 8 middle bases fitting TRBD1. Sequenced material: whole blood. This receptor was obtained from an adult who was a healthcare worker with PCR-confirmed SARS-CoV-2 infection or an uninfected control (not recorded which). The DNA sequence reads TGTGCCAGCAGGCCCGGACAGGGCACGCAGTATTTT. Translated, this is CASRPGQGTQYF.